The TCR beta chain described here comes from a study of blood T cell repertoires in COVID-19. Across the whole study: Samples came from the United States, Italy and Spain, spanning acute and convalescent COVID-19. T cells, B-cell-depleted T cells, or PBMCs provided the cDNA or gDNA that served as material.

Authors' analysis steps: Counts of nucleated cells, estimated from reference gene primer amplification, were obtained. The assay was immunoSEQ multiplex PCR, and TCRdb's table has in-frame clones only and misses some. For V, J and clone size, that table is used; D and trimming come from the DNA. The repertoire holds some 100,000 clones, with approximately 80% as singletons. Germline lookup yields CDR1 MGHRA and CDR2 YSYEKL. The CDR3 extends over 17 amino acids. Trimming cost V 4 bases and J 3 bases; bases outside gene matches: 9. This TCR was recovered from a man aged 65-85 years with acute or convalescent COVID-19. Input material: peripheral blood. J is TRBJ2-1 and V is TRBV4-1; 10 bases line up with TRBD2. The CDR3 bases are TGCGCCAGCAGCCCCCGGAGGGTAGCGGGGGGCTACAATGAGCAGTTCTTC. Its protein product is CASSPRRVAGGYNEQFF.